The 6 T cell receptor beta chains below were found in one sample sequenced in a study of patients and donors after allogeneic stem cell transplantation. TCRdb reprocessed the RT-PCR reads via MiXCR and lists one record per CDR3 protein. The sample holds about 150,000 distinct CDR3 sequences, about two fifths seen once. Sequences were obtained from blood, either unsorted or a sorted T cell fraction (not recorded which). The receptors originated from a human donor who was either an allogeneic HSCT recipient or a stem cell or donor lymphocyte infusion donor (not recorded which). It is not recorded whose cells these are; they may come from a transplant donor.

V and J are TRBV28 and TRBJ2-7; a possible D gene is TRBD1 (6 bases). Trimming stripped 6 bases from V and 13 bases from J, with 19 bases between. CDR1 is MDHEN, CDR2 SYDVKM, per germline. The CDR3 has 12 residues. CDR3 loop: CASSINPTGHYF. As DNA, the CDR3 is TGTGCCAGCAGCATCAATCCTACGGGACATTACTTC.

J is TRBJ2-2 and V is TRBV9, with unresolved D. CDR1 and CDR2 from the germline V gene are SGDLS and YYNGEE. CDR3 length: 12 residues. The V end was cut by 0 bases, the J end by 6 bases, with 3 bases between. The CDR3 protein is CASSVVSGELFF. Written as DNA, the CDR3 is TGTGCCAGCAGCGTAGTCTCCGGGGAGCTGTTTTTT.

The chain has TRBV12-3 or TRBV12-4 and TRBJ1-5; D possibly corresponds to TRBD1 (5 bases). Trimming stripped 3 bases from V and 11 bases from J, with 8 bases between. The CDR3 runs to 11 residues. The CDR3 here is CASSFQGAQHF. In DNA, the CDR3 is TGTGCCAGCAGTTTCCAAGGGGCCCAGCATTTT.

The genes are TRBV19 and TRBJ1-5; no clear D gene. CDR1 is LNHDA, CDR2 SQIVND, per germline (reference sequence). Trimming stripped 3 bases from V and 5 bases from J, with 11 bases between. The CDR3 consists of 14 residues. The CDR3 DNA sequence: TGTGCCAGTAGTATCGCGTGGGTAGATCAGCCCCAGCATTTT. As protein: CASSIAWVDQPQHF.

The gene calls are TRBV3-1 and TRBJ2-7; 7 bases are a match to TRBD2. Trimming at V came to 1 base and at J to 1 base, leaving 4 bases not matched to a gene. Germline loops: CDR1 LGHDT, CDR2 YNNKEL (reference sequence). This CDR3 spans 15 amino acids. CDR3 amino acids: CASSQGPGLSYEQYF. In DNA form, the CDR3 reads TGTGCCAGCAGCCAAGGACCGGGACTATCCTACGAGCAGTACTTC.

This clonotype appeared once. The chain joins TRBV6-2 or TRBV6-3 to TRBJ2-2; 9 bases line up with TRBD2. J gave up 7 bases and V 4 bases, and 10 bases lay outside the gene matches. Germline lookup yields CDR1 MNHEY and CDR2 SVGEGT. This CDR3 is built from 16 residues. This chain's CDR3 is CASSSGLASVGGELFF. As DNA, the CDR3 is TGTGCCAGCAGTTCCGGACTAGCGTCAGTAGGCGGGGAGCTGTTTTTT.